This TCR beta chain was found in a study of cytomegalovirus exposure and HLA in healthy donors. Study-level points and caveats: HLA restriction was apparent for most CMV-associated TCR beta chains in a later analysis. Later analysis identified several of the most significant clusters that appeared linked to common viral pathogens. Altogether, 150 to 200 TCR beta chains were recorded as cytomegalovirus-associated.

The V segment lost 8 bases and the J segment 6 bases; nucleotides outside the gene matches: 10. CDR1 is SGHVS and CDR2 is FQNEAQ in the germline V gene. The CDR3 loop spans 14 amino acids. Everyone who donated was a healthy bone marrow donor. The PCR used 60 Vbeta and 13 Jbeta primers. Generated by immunoSEQ multiplex PCR, the TCRdb table keeps only in-frame clones and is missing some. The sample yields about 150,000 clones, 79% seen once. About this clone itself: No antigen is known for it.

The source material was PBMCs. The source of this sequence is a man aged 50 to 59 in good health and CMV-seropositive. V is TRBV7-8 and J is TRBJ2-3; 8 bases align to TRBD2. The CDR3 nucleotides are TGTGCCAGCGGCAGCGGGAGAGTTTGGGATACGCAGTATTTT. Amino acid sequence: CASGSGRVWDTQYF.